What follows are 27 T cell receptor beta chains derived from one specimen sequenced in a study of identical twins. TCRdb fed the 5' RACE reads into MiXCR, producing one record per CDR3 protein. The sample consists of some 440,000 distinct CDR3 sequences, more than 20% of them appearing once. A further study also used this sample, focusing on T cells expressing NK-cell markers.

The sample taken for sequencing was CD4+ T cells sorted from blood. These receptors were taken from a woman aged 18-29 years in good health.

This clonotype was counted ten times or more. One end of the junction varies from germline; a read error may be responsible. The chain uses TRBV6-2 or TRBV6-3 and TRBJ1-2, with D unclear. Germline V lookup: CDR1 MNHEY, CDR2 SVGEGT. The CDR3 loop spans 10 amino acids. The CDR3 bases are TGTGCCAGCAGCTACTATGGCTACACCTTC. Protein sequence: CASSYYGYTF.

This clonotype was counted only a few times. V gene TRBV15 combines with J gene TRBJ2-7; unclear D gene. V lost 0 bases, J lost 1 base, and 13 bases lay in between. This CDR3 spans 16 amino acids. From germline, CDR1 is LNHNV and CDR2 YYDKDF (reference sequence). CDR3 sequence: CATSRDPRGTSYEQYF. The CDR3 bases are TGTGCCACCAGCAGAGACCCCCGTGGCACGTCCTACGAGCAGTACTTC. The variable domain in full, with the rest retrieved from reference TRBV15 and TRBJ2-7, is DAMVIQNPRYQVTQFGKPVTLSCSQTLNHNVMYWYQQKSSQAPKLLFHYYDKDFNNEADTPDNFQSRRPNTSFCFLDIRSPGLGDTAMYLCATSRDPRGTSYEQYFGPGTRLTVT.

The chain links TRBV9 to TRBJ1-1; 10 bases match TRBD1. CDR3 length: 16 amino acids. V trimming: 3 bases; J trimming: 0 bases; junction bases outside the gene matches: 5. Germline CDR1 is SGDLS and CDR2 is YYNGEE. The CDR3 reads CASSARQGALNTEAFF. DNA of the CDR3: TGTGCCAGCAGCGCAAGACAGGGGGCATTGAACACTGAAGCTTTCTTT.

The chain uses TRBV20-1 and TRBJ2-5, with unresolved D. Germline CDR1 and CDR2: DFQATT and SNEGSKA (reference sequence). The ends were cut back, 2 bases at V and 2 bases at J, with 9 bases in the middle. The CDR3 contains 13 residues. CDR3 sequence: CSARSPEQETQYF. The CDR3, as DNA: TGCAGTGCTAGATCGCCAGAACAAGAGACCCAGTACTTC.

This clonotype was found a few times. This sequence joins TRBV20-1 and TRBJ2-7; 8 nucleotides align to TRBD1. Trimming at V came to 5 bases and at J to 9 bases, leaving 15 bases not matched to a gene. The germline gives CDR1 DFQATT, CDR2 SNEGSKA (reference sequence). This CDR3 spans 14 amino acids. CDR3 nucleotide sequence: TGCAGTGCTGATCTCCGGGACAGGCGTCTCGGGCAGTACTTC. It yields the protein CSADLRDRRLGQYF.

The rearrangement joins TRBV3-1 to TRBJ2-4, with D unresolved. Trimming stripped 3 bases from V and 0 bases from J, with 9 bases between. Germline CDR1 reads LGHDT; CDR2 reads YNNKEL (reference sequence). This CDR3 contains 15 residues. As DNA, the CDR3 is TGTGCCAGCAGCCAGTTTAACGTAGCCAAAAACATTCAGTACTTC. As protein: CASSQFNVAKNIQYF. Full variable domain (remainder filled in from reference TRBV3-1 and TRBJ2-4): DTAVSQTPKYLVTQMGNDKSIKCEQNLGHDTMYWYKQDSKKFLKIMFSYNNKELIINETVPNRFSPKSPDKAHLNLHINSLELGDSAVYFCASSQFNVAKNIQYFGAGTRLSVL.

This clonotype has a handful of counts. The chain recombines TRBV5-1 with TRBJ2-3; 9 nucleotides align to TRBD2. This CDR3 has 16 residues. V shed 7 bases and J 3 bases; nucleotides not matched to a gene: 12. The germline V gene encodes CDR1 SGHRS and CDR2 YFSETQ. The CDR3 spells CASSPVAGDSTDTQYF. CDR3 DNA sequence: TGCGCCAGCTCCCCGGTAGCGGGAGATAGTACAGATACGCAGTATTTT.

The sample holds many counts of this clonotype. The chain joins TRBV29-1 to TRBJ2-7, with D hard to call. The V and J ends lost 4 bases and 1 base respectively, with 5 bases between them. The germline CDR1 and CDR2 sequences are SQVTM and ANQGSEA. The CDR3 spans 11 residues. DNA of the CDR3: TGCAGCGTTGGGGAATCCTACGAGCAGTACTTC. It encodes CSVGESYEQYF.

J is TRBJ1-1 and V is TRBV7-8; D gene uncertain. Trimming pared 5 bases from V and 6 bases from J, leaving 19 bases between. The CDR3 loop spans 15 amino acids. Germline lookup yields CDR1 SGHVS and CDR2 FQNEAQ. CDR3: CASSRRLPGRPEAFF. CDR3 nucleotide sequence: TGTGCCAGCAGCCGAAGGCTCCCAGGTCGGCCTGAAGCTTTCTTT. The full variable domain, with the rest looked up from reference TRBV7-8 and TRBJ1-1, is GAGVSQSPRYKVAKRGQDVALRCDPISGHVSLFWYQQALGQGPEFLTYFQNEAQLDKSGLPSDRFFAERPEGSVSTLKIQRTQQEDSAVYLCASSRRLPGRPEAFFGQGTRLTVV.

The chain employs TRBV12-3 or TRBV12-4 and TRBJ2-1, with 8 bases fitting TRBD2. The J segment lost 7 bases and the V segment lost 7 bases, leaving 12 bases of the junction unmatched. The CDR3 loop spans 15 amino acids. The CDR3 loop is CASTLRAGGRNEQFF. CDR3 bases: TGTGCCAGCACGTTACGCGCGGGAGGAAGGAATGAGCAGTTCTTC.

This chain connects TRBV27 to TRBJ2-5, with D unclear. CDR1 is MNHEY, CDR2 SMNVEV, per germline (reference sequence). The CDR3 runs 13 residues. Trimming took 3 bases from V and 8 from J, leaving 13 bases between them. CDR3 DNA sequence: TGTGCCAGCAGTTTTCGGCCGCTGGGCACCCAGTACTTC. This sequence encodes CASSFRPLGTQYF.

This clonotype appeared a few times. This chain joins TRBV20-1 and TRBJ1-1; D remains unclear. V was cut by 5 bases and J by 2 bases, with 12 bases left in between. There are 13 residues in the CDR3. CDR1 and CDR2 from the germline V gene are DFQATT and SNEGSKA (reference sequence). CDR3 in amino acids: CSAPGRRNTEAFF. Here the CDR3 DNA reads TGCAGTGCTCCCGGGCGGAGAAACACTGAAGCTTTCTTT.

The chain has TRBV20-1 and TRBJ2-7; D gene uncertain. CDR3 length: 12 amino acids. Germline V CDR1 and CDR2: DFQATT, SNEGSKA (reference sequence). V lost 5 bases, J lost 2 bases, and 10 bases lay in between. The CDR3 spells CSASRVPYEQYF. The CDR3 DNA is TGCAGTGCTTCCCGGGTCCCCTACGAGCAGTACTTC.

This clonotype has just a few counts. CDR3 DNA: TGTGCCACCAGCATTGGGACCAAACAGGGAACGCAGTATTTT. This codes for CATSIGTKQGTQYF. The J gene is TRBJ2-3, the V gene TRBV15; tentative D call: TRBD1 (6 bases). CDR3 length: 14 amino acids. Deletions cut 4 bases from V and 9 bases from J, with 17 bases between. The germline gives CDR1 LNHNV, CDR2 YYDKDF (reference sequence). Full variable domain (outside the CDR3, taken from reference TRBV15 and TRBJ2-3): DAMVIQNPRYQVTQFGKPVTLSCSQTLNHNVMYWYQQKSSQAPKLLFHYYDKDFNNEADTPDNFQSRRPNTSFCFLDIRSPGLGDTAMYLCATSIGTKQGTQYFGPGTRLTVL.

V is TRBV12-3 or TRBV12-4 and J is TRBJ2-1, with 9 bases aligning to TRBD1. V shed 6 bases and J 2 bases; nucleotides not matched to a gene: 8. CDR3 length: 16 amino acids. CDR3 in DNA: TGTGCCAGCAGGACCTCGGACAGGGGACCCTACAATGAGCAGTTCTTC. It specifies CASRTSDRGPYNEQFF.

The V and J genes are TRBV9 and TRBJ2-1, with 7 bases matching TRBD2. The length of the CDR3 is 13 residues. The trim removed 0 bases at V and 7 bases at J, leaving 1 base unmatched. Germline values: CDR1 SGDLS, CDR2 YYNGEE. CDR3 sequence (DNA): TGTGCCAGCAGCGTAGTTAGCGGGAATGAGCAGTTCTTC. This encodes CASSVVSGNEQFF.

The chain couples TRBV7-2 to TRBJ2-7, with a weak D call TRBD2 (7 bases). This CDR3 contains 14 residues. Germline CDR1 SGHTA, CDR2 FQGNSA. Trimming cost V 9 bases and J 6 bases, with 21 bases left between them. As DNA, the CDR3 is TGTGCCAGTAGGGAGGGCAGGGGCGCCTCCGAGCAGTACTTC. This encodes CASREGRGASEQYF.

The V call is TRBV5-6, the J call TRBJ2-3; TRBD2 might be the D (6 bases). Germline-derived CDR1 and CDR2 are SGHDT and YYEEEE. The CDR3 is 14 amino acids. Deletions cut 6 bases from V and 2 bases from J, with 13 bases between. CDR3 bases: TGTGCCAGCACCATTCGGGGGATCACAGATACGCAGTATTTT. The encoded protein is CASTIRGITDTQYF.

The chain links TRBV21-1 to TRBJ2-6; TRBD2, the D gene given by the table, was not confirmed from the DNA. TRBV21-1 is assigned pseudogene status. The CDR3 consists of 22 residues. In nucleotides, the CDR3 is TGTGCCAGCAGCAAAGATATGCCGGAGGGTTATGTCACCCGGTCTGGGGCCAACGTCCTGACTTTC. Translating it yields CASSKDMPEGYVTRSGANVLTF.

This clonotype was observed a few times. The V gene is TRBV6-5, the J gene TRBJ1-2; 8 nucleotides line up with TRBD1. The CDR3 is 14 amino acids. Unmatched junction bases numbered 4, after V lost 4 bases and J lost 3 bases. CDR1 and CDR2 from the germline V gene are MNHEY and SVGAGI. For the CDR3, the DNA is TGTGCCAGCAGTTCGACAGGGGACTACTATGGCTACACCTTC. As protein: CASSSTGDYYGYTF.

This clonotype has a handful of counts. The genes are TRBV6-5 and TRBJ2-2; 9 nucleotides match TRBD2. The CDR3 sequence is 17 residues long. The V and J ends lost 2 bases and 1 base, in that order; junction bases with no gene match: 5. Germline-derived CDR1 and CDR2 are MNHEY and SVGAGI. DNA of the CDR3: TGTGCCAGCAGTTACCTAGGAGCGGGAGGGAACACCGGGGAGCTGTTTTTT. The encoded protein is CASSYLGAGGNTGELFF.

The V call is TRBV6-5, the J call TRBJ2-7; the match to TRBD2 covers 12 bases. Germline loops: CDR1 MNHEY, CDR2 SVGAGI. J lost 3 bases, V lost 4 bases, and 13 bases had no gene match. This CDR3 is built from 18 residues. Here the CDR3 DNA reads TGTGCCAGCAGTTCACTTGGGACTAGCGGGTGGAGGAGCTACGAGCAGTACTTC. This sequence encodes CASSSLGTSGWRSYEQYF.

The rearrangement links TRBV9 to TRBJ2-7, with a tentative D call TRBD2 (5 bases). Germline assignment: CDR1 SGDLS and CDR2 YYNGEE. The CDR3 runs 14 residues. V lost 4 bases and J 4 bases, leaving 15 bases between the germline ends. In DNA form, the CDR3 reads TGTGCCAGCAGCCCCTCGGGGATGGGGTACGAGCAGTACTTC. As protein: CASSPSGMGYEQYF. Supplemented by reference TRBV9 and TRBJ2-7, the full variable domain reads DSGVTQTPKHLITATGQRVTLRCSPRSGDLSVYWYQQSLDQGLQFLIQYYNGEERAKGNILERFSAQQFPDLHSELNLSSLELGDSALYFCASSPSGMGYEQYFGPGTRLTVT.

J is TRBJ2-3 and V is TRBV5-1; TRBD2 might be the D (5 bases). Trimming cost V 5 bases and J 3 bases, with 13 bases left between them. This CDR3 comprises 14 residues. Per germline, CDR1 SGHRS and CDR2 YFSETQ. CDR3 bases: TGCGCCAGCAGATCAGCGGTCGGTACAGATACGCAGTATTTT. Amino acids: CASRSAVGTDTQYF.

This clonotype was counted a few times. The chain is built from TRBV20-1 and TRBJ2-1, with D tentatively TRBD1 (5 bases). The ends were cut back, 3 bases at V and 7 bases at J, with 13 bases in the middle. Per the germline V gene, CDR1 is DFQATT and CDR2 is SNEGSKA (reference sequence). This CDR3 region has 13 residues. CDR3 bases: TGCAGTGCTAGTGATGGGGCGGAAAATGAGCAGTTCTTC. It translates to CSASDGAENEQFF.

The J gene is TRBJ1-6, the V gene TRBV29-1, with unresolved D. Trimming left V 5 bases short and J 10 bases short, with 15 bases between. Per the germline V gene, CDR1 is SQVTM and CDR2 is ANQGSEA. This CDR3 has 13 residues. CDR3 nucleotides: TGCAGCGTTAGGGCAGAGAATGGGTCACCCCTCCACTTT. As protein: CSVRAENGSPLHF.

The chain combines TRBV19 with TRBJ2-7, with a weak D call TRBD1 (5 bases). V lost 5 bases and J 5 bases, leaving 13 bases between the germline ends. The CDR3 is 13 residues long. Germline assignment: CDR1 LNHDA and CDR2 SQIVND (reference sequence). The CDR3 is CASSARVSDEQYF. The CDR3 coding sequence is TGTGCCAGTAGTGCCAGGGTTTCGGACGAGCAGTACTTC.